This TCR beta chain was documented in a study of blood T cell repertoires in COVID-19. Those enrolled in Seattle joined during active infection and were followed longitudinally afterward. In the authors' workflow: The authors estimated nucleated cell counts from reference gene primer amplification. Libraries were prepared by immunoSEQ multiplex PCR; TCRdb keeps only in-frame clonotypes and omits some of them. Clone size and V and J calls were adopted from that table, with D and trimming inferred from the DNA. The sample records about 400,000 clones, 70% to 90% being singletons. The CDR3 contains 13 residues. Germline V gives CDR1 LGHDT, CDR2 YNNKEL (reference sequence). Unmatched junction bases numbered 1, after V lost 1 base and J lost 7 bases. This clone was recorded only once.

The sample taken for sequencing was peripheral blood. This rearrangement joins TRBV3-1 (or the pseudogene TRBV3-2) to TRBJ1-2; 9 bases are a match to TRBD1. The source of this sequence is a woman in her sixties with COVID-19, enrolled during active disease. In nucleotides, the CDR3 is TGTGCCAGCAGCCAAGGACAGGGGGTTGGCTACACCTTC. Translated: CASSQGQGVGYTF.